The rows below give T cell receptor beta chains drawn from one sample of a study of metastatic and nonmetastatic thyroid tumors. TCRdb recomputed clones from the PCR reads via MiXCR. Of 24,000 or so clones listed, less than 15% are singletons. The sequenced material came from blood. These TCRs come from a female donor with papillary thyroid cancer or a benign thyroid nodule (not recorded which). Some clones in this sample may be carry-over from other donors' samples. CDR3s leave out the opening cysteine and the closing phenylalanine or tryptophan.

j_gene	v_gene	CDR3aa
TRBJ2-5	TRBV3-1	ASSQHTGTGRLWAQY
TRBJ2-7	TRBV20-1	SAVTTNLGGRAYEQY
TRBJ2-5	TRBV19	ASRPSDQETQY
TRBJ2-1	TRBV7-9	VSSLLYCGF
TRBJ2-7	TRBV6-1	ASSTSRLQAAYEQY
TRBJ2-7	TRBV6-1	ASSATGYEQY
TRBJ2-7	TRBV15	ATSRGLSEQY
TRBJ2-7	TRBV28	ASSLLTGGRNEQY
TRBJ2-3	TRBV10-3	AISEDPKERTDTQY
TRBJ2-7	TRBV6-9	ASSSPYYQY
TRBJ2-3	TRBV14	ASSRKQGTNTDTQY
TRBJ2-2	TRBV2	ASSTHRGIGELF
TRBJ2-1	TRBV14	ASSHPPSGRWYEQF
TRBJ2-3	TRBV5-4	ASSLGGAGDTQY
TRBJ2-7	TRBV27	ASSSRTGGRDEQY
TRBJ2-1	TRBV10-1	ASSFSGRDEQF
TRBJ1-1	TRBV11-1	ASSLPGLPLNTEAF
TRBJ2-7	TRBV7-6	ASSLVRESSYEQY
TRBJ1-1	TRBV18	ASSWGLEAF
TRBJ1-1	TRBV6-8	ASRNQTGPDTEAF
TRBJ2-3	TRBV10-1	ASTSGSTDTQY
TRBJ1-5	TRBV28	ASSSVGQNQPQH
TRBJ2-1	TRBV12-3/TRBV12-4	ASSQLTGSINEQF
TRBJ2-1	TRBV18	ASSPELGSSYNEQF
TRBJ1-1	TRBV19	ASSTGQNYMNTEAF
TRBJ1-1	TRBV28	ASSYRVNMNTEAF
TRBJ2-1	TRBV5-1	ASSLLGHGYNEQF
TRBJ2-2	TRBV11-2	ASSLGSWEGRTGELF
TRBJ1-6	TRBV20-1	SARGDRADFSPLH
TRBJ2-6	TRBV7-3	ASSPQLAGGGANVLT
TRBJ2-7	TRBV7-3	ASSPTATGTLLY
TRBJ2-3	TRBV7-3	ASSQGTRDTDTQY
TRBJ1-4	TRBV7-2	ASSPRWAGTKNEKLF
TRBJ2-7	TRBV20-1	SARDLLAASYEQY
TRBJ2-1	TRBV6-5	ASSYGYNEQF
TRBJ1-5	TRBV3-1	ASSQDATGNQPQH
TRBJ1-4	TRBV6-1	ASSGDRGNEKLF
TRBJ2-7	TRBV2	ASSAQDYRYYEQY
TRBJ2-7	TRBV20-1	SAHRLGDRGYEQY
TRBJ2-1	TRBV7-3	ASSIKTGTGYRNEQF
TRBJ2-2	TRBV6-1	ASSFMAGSPWELF
TRBJ2-7	TRBV5-1	ASSPQGPEQY
TRBJ2-7	TRBV6-2/TRBV6-3	ASRGTSGQYSYEQY